These 8 T cell receptor beta chains share one sample of origin, sequenced in a study of CD8 T cells in Susac syndrome. An input of roughly 0.45 to 1 ug of RNA was subjected to reverse transcription using random hexamers. TCRdb redid the calling of the immunoSEQ multiplex PCR reads with MiXCR, one entry per CDR3 protein. The data contain roughly 200,000 distinct CDR3 sequences, 85% to 95% of them singletons. Specimen: CD4+ T cells from PBMCs. The source is a human donor in good health.

The count of this clonotype is one. This chain links TRBV2 with TRBJ2-2, with D possibly matching TRBD2 (5 bases). This CDR3 region has 14 residues. Germline loops: CDR1 SNHLY, CDR2 FYNNEI. V was shortened by 7 bases and J by 7 bases, with 16 bases between the two germline ends. CDR3 amino acids: CASKSSGSSGELFF. In DNA, the CDR3 is TGTGCCAGCAAATCGAGCGGCTCAAGCGGGGAGCTGTTTTTT.

This rearrangement joins TRBV10-3 to TRBJ2-1; the D gene could be TRBD1 or TRBD2 (5 bases each). CDR3 length: 14 residues. The ends were cut back, 0 bases at V and 5 bases at J, with 8 bases in the middle. CDR1 and CDR2 (germline): ENHRY, SYGVKD. The CDR3: CAISESGTHNEQFF. The CDR3 DNA is TGTGCCATCAGTGAGTCCGGGACGCACAATGAGCAGTTCTTC.

This sequence joins TRBV12-3 or TRBV12-4 and TRBJ2-3; 10 bases agree with TRBD2. This CDR3 is 15 amino acids long. V was pared by 6 bases and J by 1 base, with 4 bases of the junction left unmatched. The CDR3 coding sequence is TGTGCCAGCAGGCTCGGACTAGCGGGCACAGATACGCAGTATTTT. Translated: CASRLGLAGTDTQYF.

This clonotype showed up just once. The CDR3 is CASSQDIKDSGYTF. The CDR3 nucleotides read TGTGCCAGCAGCCAAGATATCAAAGATAGTGGCTACACCTTC. The chain uses TRBV3-1 and TRBJ1-2, with no clear D. CDR1 LGHDT and CDR2 YNNKEL come from the germline V gene (reference sequence). V lost 0 bases and J 7 bases, leaving 12 bases between the germline ends. This CDR3 contains 14 residues. The variable domain in full, with the rest retrieved from reference TRBV3-1 and TRBJ1-2, is DTAVSQTPKYLVTQMGNDKSIKCEQNLGHDTMYWYKQDSKKFLKIMFSYNNKELIINETVPNRFSPKSPDKAHLNLHINSLELGDSAVYFCASSQDIKDSGYTFGSGTRLTVV.

The chain links TRBV6-5 to TRBJ1-5; D remains unclear. This CDR3 spans 14 amino acids. V was clipped by 8 bases and J by 6 bases, with 17 bases between them. Per germline, CDR1 MNHEY and CDR2 SVGAGI. CDR3 protein: CASGVRGEGQPQHF. In nucleotides, the CDR3 is TGTGCCAGCGGAGTAAGAGGTGAAGGTCAGCCCCAGCATTTT.

The V call is TRBV29-1, the J call TRBJ2-4, with D unresolved. The germline V gene encodes CDR1 SQVTM and CDR2 ANQGSEA. V was cut by 0 bases and J by 7 bases, with 7 bases left in between. This CDR3 is 12 amino acids long. CDR3 in amino acids: CSVEDGRNIQYF. For the CDR3, the DNA is TGCAGCGTTGAAGATGGCAGGAACATTCAGTACTTC.

J is TRBJ2-3 and V is TRBV9, with 7 bases aligning to TRBD1. Trimming took 3 bases from V and 2 from J; bases not matched to a gene: 6. The germline gives CDR1 SGDLS, CDR2 YYNGEE. The CDR3 spans 15 residues. The CDR3 is CASSATGVVTDTQYF. The CDR3 DNA follows: TGTGCCAGCAGCGCTACAGGGGTGGTCACAGATACGCAGTATTTT.

CDR3 region: CASSFDSEAFF. The CDR3 DNA sequence: TGTGCCAGCAGCTTTGACAGTGAAGCTTTCTTT. The chain couples TRBV7-9 to TRBJ1-1, with a possible D match to TRBD1 (5 bases). V was trimmed by 3 bases and J by 7 bases, leaving 6 bases between them. This CDR3 spans 11 amino acids. The germline CDR1 and CDR2 sequences are SEHNR and FQNEAQ (reference sequence).